One and the same sample provided the 15 T cell receptor beta chains below, sequenced in a study of a mutant IDH1 vaccine in newly diagnosed glioma. Time point here: week 47, end of study. Each dose delivered 300 ug of mutant IDH1 20-mer peptide subcutaneously with imiquimod. Assay used: immunoSEQ multiplex PCR; TCRdb lists only in-frame clones, some missing. The sample records about 94,000 clones, over 85% being singletons. No antigens are known for them. The specimen comprised PBMCs, sampled from a glioma patient whose treatment included an IDH1 peptide vaccine. The source is a woman between 50 and 59 years old with glioma.

The chain carries TRBV27 and TRBJ2-7; D is ambiguous. Germline CDR1 and CDR2: MNHEY and SMNVEV (reference sequence). This CDR3 is built from 9 residues. Trimming left V 6 bases short and J 5 bases short, with 2 bases between. For the CDR3, the DNA is TGTGCCAGCAGGAACGAGCAGTACTTC. This translates into CASRNEQYF.

V gene TRBV10-1 combines with J gene TRBJ2-2, with D tentatively TRBD1 or TRBD2 (6 bases each). This CDR3 is built from 13 residues. Between the trimmed V and J ends, which lost 3 bases and 7 bases, there was a span of 9 bases. Germline lookup yields CDR1 WNHNN and CDR2 SYGVQD (reference sequence). CDR3 bases: TGCGCCAGCAGTGAAGGGGGGTTCGGGGAGCTGTTTTTT. Protein product: CASSEGGFGELFF.

The gene calls are TRBV19 and TRBJ2-3, with unresolved D. Trimming took 3 bases from V and 1 from J, leaving 11 bases between them. The CDR3 is made up of 15 amino acids. In germline, CDR1 is LNHDA, CDR2 SQIVND (reference sequence). CDR3 sequence reads: CASSIKTRRTDTQYF. In DNA form, the CDR3 reads TGTGCCAGTAGTATTAAGACCCGACGCACAGATACGCAGTATTTT. The entire variable domain, with the rest obtained from reference TRBV19 and TRBJ2-3, is as follows: DGGITQSPKYLFRKEGQNVTLSCEQNLNHDAMYWYRQDPGQGLRLIYYSQIVNDFQKGDIAEGYSVSREKKESFPLTVTSAQKNPTAFYLCASSIKTRRTDTQYFGPGTRLTVL.

J is TRBJ2-3 and V is TRBV5-4, with a possible D match to TRBD2 (7 bases). Deletions cut 0 bases from V and 4 bases from J, with 15 bases between. The CDR3 is made up of 16 amino acids. Germline-derived CDR1 and CDR2 are SGHNT and YYREEE (reference sequence). As DNA, the CDR3 is TGTGCCAGCAGCTTGGATGGGGGGGCTTCCTCAGATACGCAGTATTTT. This sequence encodes CASSLDGGASSDTQYF.

This clone came up once. The chain links TRBV9 to TRBJ2-1; TRBD1 agrees at 8 bases. The CDR3 runs to 15 residues. After removal of 0 bases from V and 3 bases from J, the junction contained 2 bases not matched to a gene. Germline lookup yields CDR1 SGDLS and CDR2 YYNGEE. The CDR3 sequence is CASSVDGTGYNEQFF. The CDR3 coding sequence is TGTGCCAGCAGCGTAGATGGGACAGGCTACAATGAGCAGTTCTTC. Together with reference TRBV9 and TRBJ2-1, the CDR3 gives the full variable domain: DSGVTQTPKHLITATGQRVTLRCSPRSGDLSVYWYQQSLDQGLQFLIQYYNGEERAKGNILERFSAQQFPDLHSELNLSSLELGDSALYFCASSVDGTGYNEQFFGPGTRLTVL.

J is TRBJ1-1 and V is TRBV15; TRBD1 might be the D (5 bases). Germline V lookup: CDR1 LNHNV, CDR2 YYDKDF (reference sequence). CDR3 length: 15 residues. V shed 2 bases and J shed 4 bases, with 14 bases lying between them. CDR3 protein: CATSRPSQGPTEAFF. The CDR3 DNA is TGTGCCACCAGCAGACCGTCCCAGGGCCCCACTGAAGCTTTCTTT.

The V call is TRBV30, the J call TRBJ2-1, with TRBD2 matching over 10 bases. The germline CDR1 and CDR2 sequences are GTSNPN and SVGIG (reference sequence). Trimming cost V 6 bases and J 9 bases; bases outside gene matches: 8. This CDR3 comprises 13 residues. The CDR3 region is CACEREGRGEQFF. The CDR3 nucleotides read TGTGCCTGCGAGCGGGAGGGCCGTGGTGAGCAGTTCTTC.

This chain uses TRBV7-6 with TRBJ2-5, with TRBD2 matching 11 bases. Germline lookup yields CDR1 SGHVS and CDR2 FNYEAQ. V trimming: 5 bases; J trimming: 5 bases; junction bases outside the gene matches: 10. The CDR3 is 16 amino acids. CDR3 DNA: TGTGCCAGCAGCCTCGGGATAGCGGGAGGGTTTGAGACCCAGTACTTC. It is translated as CASSLGIAGGFETQYF.

V is TRBV28 and J is TRBJ2-1; 9 bases fit TRBD1. The junction had 8 bases not matched to a gene; V was cut back by 4 bases and J by 13 bases. Germline values: CDR1 MDHEN, CDR2 SYDVKM. The CDR3 has 13 residues. The CDR3 DNA follows: TGTGCCAGCAGTTCCCACGACAGGGGGATCCAGTTCTTC. Amino acids: CASSSHDRGIQFF.

The rearrangement links TRBV7-8 to TRBJ2-7; the D gene is possibly TRBD1 (5 bases). The CDR3 covers 13 residues. V was cut by 4 bases and J by 7 bases, with 14 bases left in between. Germline CDR1 and CDR2: SGHVS and FQNEAQ. CDR3 sequence: CASSYLGLLEQYF. The CDR3 nucleotides are TGTGCCAGCAGCTATTTGGGGCTTTTGGAGCAGTACTTC.

This chain connects TRBV6-1 to TRBJ2-4; unclear D gene. CDR3 length: 19 residues. V lost 1 base and J 1 base, leaving 20 bases between the germline ends. Germline V lookup: CDR1 MNHNS, CDR2 SASEGT. This CDR3 reads CASSEVVRSQTRAKNIQYF. As DNA, the CDR3 is TGTGCCAGCAGTGAAGTTGTAAGGAGTCAGACCAGGGCCAAAAACATTCAGTACTTC.

CDR3: CASRLGLAGISGELFF. The CDR3 region has the DNA TGTGCCAGCAGGTTGGGCCTAGCGGGAATCTCCGGGGAGCTGTTTTTT. The rearrangement links TRBV7-3 to TRBJ2-2, with 9 bases fitting TRBD2. Trimming removed 6 bases from V and 6 bases from J; junction bases left unmatched: 11. Germline loops: CDR1 SGHTA, CDR2 FQGTGA. The length of the CDR3 is 16 residues.

This clone was seen only a few times. One junction end does not reproduce the germline sequence, and a read error may be involved. CDR3 region: CASSLGGTGELFF. CDR3 DNA sequence: TGTGCTAGCAGCTTAGGGGGCACCGGGGAGCTGTTTTTT. This chain joins TRBV7-7 and TRBJ2-2, with TRBD1 as a possible D gene (6 bases). CDR3 size: 13 residues. CDR1 and CDR2 (germline): SSHAT, FNYEAQ (reference sequence).

The chain carries TRBV6-6 and TRBJ1-4; TRBD1 matches 11 bases. V was clipped by 5 bases and J by 7 bases; unmatched bases: 3. CDR1 and CDR2 (germline): MNHNY, SVGAGI (reference sequence). The CDR3 is 14 residues long. In DNA, the CDR3 is TGTGCCAGCAGTCGGGACAGGGGGGCTGAAAAACTGTTTTTT. As protein: CASSRDRGAEKLFF.

The V call is TRBV7-6, the J call TRBJ2-7; 7 nucleotides match TRBD1. The CDR3 runs 14 residues. Germline values: CDR1 SGHVS, CDR2 FNYEAQ. Unmatched junction bases numbered 4, after V lost 0 bases and J lost 5 bases. CDR3 loop: CASSLAWTGHEQYF. As DNA, the CDR3 is TGTGCCAGCAGCTTAGCCTGGACAGGCCACGAGCAGTACTTC.